Reported below is one T cell receptor (beta chain). This entry belongs to a study of cytomegalovirus exposure and HLA in healthy donors. Amplification used 60 Vbeta primers and 13 Jbeta primers. Profiling relied on immunoSEQ multiplex PCR, and the TCRdb table lists in-frame clones only, not all of them. Here the sample spans 110,000 to 150,000 clones, around 76% being singletons. The CDR3 runs to 15 residues. Germline V CDR1 and CDR2: KGHSH, LQKENI. V was clipped by 0 bases and J by 2 bases, with 8 bases between them. The chain has TRBV18 and TRBJ1-5; no definite D call. Sequenced material: PBMCs. This TCR derives from a male donor in good health and CMV-seronegative. In DNA form, the CDR3 reads TGTGCCAGCTCACCACCGCCGGGAGGCAATCAGCCCCAGCATTTT. It specifies CASSPPPGGNQPQHF.